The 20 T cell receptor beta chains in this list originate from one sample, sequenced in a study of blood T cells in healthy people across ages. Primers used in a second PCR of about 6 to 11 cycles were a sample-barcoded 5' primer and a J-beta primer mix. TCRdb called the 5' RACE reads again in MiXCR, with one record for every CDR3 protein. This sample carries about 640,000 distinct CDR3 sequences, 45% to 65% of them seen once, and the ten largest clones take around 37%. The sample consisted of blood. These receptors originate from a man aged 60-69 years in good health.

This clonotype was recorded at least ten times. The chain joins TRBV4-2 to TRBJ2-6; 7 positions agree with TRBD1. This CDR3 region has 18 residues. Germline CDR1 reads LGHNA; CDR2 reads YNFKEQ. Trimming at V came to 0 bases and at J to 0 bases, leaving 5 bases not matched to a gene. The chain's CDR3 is CASSQDRDSSSGANVLTF. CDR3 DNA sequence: TGTGCCAGCAGCCAAGATCGGGACAGTAGCTCTGGGGCCAACGTCCTGACTTTC.

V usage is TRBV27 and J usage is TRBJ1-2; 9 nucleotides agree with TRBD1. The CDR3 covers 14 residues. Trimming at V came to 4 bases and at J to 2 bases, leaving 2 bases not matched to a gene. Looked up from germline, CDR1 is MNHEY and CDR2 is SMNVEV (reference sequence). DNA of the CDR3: TGTGCCAGCAGTTCGACAGGGGGAAACTATGGCTACACCTTC. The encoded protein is CASSSTGGNYGYTF.

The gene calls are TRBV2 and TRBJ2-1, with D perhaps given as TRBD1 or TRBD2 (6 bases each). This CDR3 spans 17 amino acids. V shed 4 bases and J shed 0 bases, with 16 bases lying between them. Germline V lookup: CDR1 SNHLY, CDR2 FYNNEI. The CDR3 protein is CASSGLWGAFSYNEQFF. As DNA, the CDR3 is TGTGCCAGCAGTGGGCTTTGGGGGGCTTTCTCCTACAATGAGCAGTTCTTC.

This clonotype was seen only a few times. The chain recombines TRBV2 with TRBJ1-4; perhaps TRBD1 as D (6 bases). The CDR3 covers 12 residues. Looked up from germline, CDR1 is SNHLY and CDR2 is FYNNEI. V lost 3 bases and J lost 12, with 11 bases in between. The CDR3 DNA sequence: TGTGCCAGCAGTGACTCGCCAGGGGAACTGTTTTTT. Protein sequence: CASSDSPGELFF.

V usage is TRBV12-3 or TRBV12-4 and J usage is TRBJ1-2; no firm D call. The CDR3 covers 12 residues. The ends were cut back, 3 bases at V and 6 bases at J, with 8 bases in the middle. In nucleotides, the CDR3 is TGTGCCAGCAGTTTTTCCGTCCATGGCTACACCTTC. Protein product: CASSFSVHGYTF.

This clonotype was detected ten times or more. The CDR3 bases are TGTGCCAGCAGCCGTGACAGTGGGAGCTCCTACGAGCAGTACTTC. Translated, it gives CASSRDSGSSYEQYF. The J gene is TRBJ2-7, the V gene TRBV4-2; D possibly uses TRBD1 or TRBD2 (5 bases each). CDR3 length equals 15 residues. In germline, CDR1 is LGHNA, CDR2 YNFKEQ. Trimming shortened V by 4 bases and J by 0 bases, and 13 bases separated the two germline ends.

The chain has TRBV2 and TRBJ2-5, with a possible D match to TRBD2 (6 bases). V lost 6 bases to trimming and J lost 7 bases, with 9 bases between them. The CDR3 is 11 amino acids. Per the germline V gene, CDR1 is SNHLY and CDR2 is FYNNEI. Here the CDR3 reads CASRTGGTQYF. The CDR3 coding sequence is TGTGCCAGCAGGACCGGGGGGACCCAGTACTTC.

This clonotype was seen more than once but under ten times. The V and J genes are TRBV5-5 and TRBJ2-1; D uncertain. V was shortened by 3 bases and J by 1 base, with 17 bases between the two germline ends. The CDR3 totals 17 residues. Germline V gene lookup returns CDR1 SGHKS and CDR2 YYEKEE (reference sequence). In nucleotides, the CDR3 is TGTGCCAGCAGCTCCTTAGGGTCGCTAGGGTCCTACAATGAGCAGTTCTTC. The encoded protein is CASSSLGSLGSYNEQFF.

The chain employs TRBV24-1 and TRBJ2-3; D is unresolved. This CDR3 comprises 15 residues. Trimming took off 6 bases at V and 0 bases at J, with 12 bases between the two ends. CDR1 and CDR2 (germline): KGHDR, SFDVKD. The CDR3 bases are TGTGCCACCAGTCCTAAAGAGACAAGCACAGATACGCAGTATTTT. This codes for CATSPKETSTDTQYF.

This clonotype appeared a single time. The CDR3 region has the DNA TGCAGTGCCCCGAGGGGGGGAGACACTGAAGCTTTCTTT. Amino acid sequence: CSAPRGGDTEAFF. This sequence joins TRBV20-1 and TRBJ1-1; TRBD1 is a possible D gene (6 bases). Trimming shortened V by 6 bases and J by 3 bases, and 14 bases separated the two germline ends. Germline V gene lookup returns CDR1 DFQATT and CDR2 SNEGSKA (reference sequence). The CDR3 consists of 13 residues.

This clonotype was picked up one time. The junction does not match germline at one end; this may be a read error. The CDR3 sequence is CVSSLQGSVETQYF. The CDR3 DNA is TGTGTCAGCAGCTTACAGGGAAGTGTGGAGACCCAGTACTTC. The chain is built from TRBV5-4 and TRBJ2-7; maybe TRBD1 (6 bases). The DNA matches TRBJ2-5 better at its end, which makes the J call doubtful. The CDR3 length is 14 residues. Per the germline V gene, CDR1 is SGHNT and CDR2 is YYREEE (reference sequence).

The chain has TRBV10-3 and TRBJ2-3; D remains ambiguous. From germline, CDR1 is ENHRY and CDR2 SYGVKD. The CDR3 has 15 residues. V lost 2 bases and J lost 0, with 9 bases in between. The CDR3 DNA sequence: TGTGCCATCAGTGAGGGCCGAACTAGCACAGATACGCAGTATTTT. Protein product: CAISEGRTSTDTQYF.

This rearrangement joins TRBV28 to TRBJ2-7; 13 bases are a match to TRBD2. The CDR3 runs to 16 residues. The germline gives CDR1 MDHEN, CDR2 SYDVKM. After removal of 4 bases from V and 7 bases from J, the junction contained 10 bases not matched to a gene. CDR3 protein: CASSSRLAGGNNEQYF. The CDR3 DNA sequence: TGTGCCAGCAGTTCCAGACTAGCGGGGGGAAACAATGAGCAGTACTTC.

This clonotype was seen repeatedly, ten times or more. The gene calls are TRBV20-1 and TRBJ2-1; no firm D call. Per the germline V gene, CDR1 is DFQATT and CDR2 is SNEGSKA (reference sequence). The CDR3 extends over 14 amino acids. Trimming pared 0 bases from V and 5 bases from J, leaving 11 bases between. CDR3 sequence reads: CSARDPAADNEQFF. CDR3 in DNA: TGCAGTGCTAGAGATCCGGCAGCAGACAATGAGCAGTTCTTC.

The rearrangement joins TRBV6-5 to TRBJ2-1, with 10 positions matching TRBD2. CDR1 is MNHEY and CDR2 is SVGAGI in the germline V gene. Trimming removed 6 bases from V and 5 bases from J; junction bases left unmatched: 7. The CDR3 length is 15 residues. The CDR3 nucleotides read TGTGCCAGCAGGCCACCTAGCGGGGGCCACAATGAGCAGTTCTTC. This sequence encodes CASRPPSGGHNEQFF.

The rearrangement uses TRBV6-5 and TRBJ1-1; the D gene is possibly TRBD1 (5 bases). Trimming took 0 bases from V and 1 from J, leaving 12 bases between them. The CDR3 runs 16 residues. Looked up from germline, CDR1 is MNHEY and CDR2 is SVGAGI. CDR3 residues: CASSYSTWTPNTEAFF. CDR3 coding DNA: TGTGCCAGCAGTTACTCGACATGGACACCGAACACTGAAGCTTTCTTT.

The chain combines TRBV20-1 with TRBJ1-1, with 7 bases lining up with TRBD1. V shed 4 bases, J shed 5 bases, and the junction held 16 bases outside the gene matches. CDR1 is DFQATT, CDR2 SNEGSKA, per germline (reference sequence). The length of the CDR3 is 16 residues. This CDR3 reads CSATTGTKMLGTEAFF. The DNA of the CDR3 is TGCAGTGCTACGACAGGGACAAAGATGCTTGGGACTGAAGCTTTCTTT.

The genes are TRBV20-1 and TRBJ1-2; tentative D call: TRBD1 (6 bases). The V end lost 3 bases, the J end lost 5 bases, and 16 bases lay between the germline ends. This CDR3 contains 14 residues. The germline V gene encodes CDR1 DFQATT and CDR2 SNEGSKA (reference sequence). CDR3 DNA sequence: TGCAGTGCTAGTCCTCAGGGGACGGGGTATGGCTACACCTTC. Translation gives CSASPQGTGYGYTF.

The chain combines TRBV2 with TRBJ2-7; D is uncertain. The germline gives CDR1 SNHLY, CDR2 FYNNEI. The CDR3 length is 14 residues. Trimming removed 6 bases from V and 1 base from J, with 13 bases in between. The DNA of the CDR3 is TGTGCCAGCAGAAACAGATCACGTTCCTACGAGCAGTACTTC. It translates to CASRNRSRSYEQYF.

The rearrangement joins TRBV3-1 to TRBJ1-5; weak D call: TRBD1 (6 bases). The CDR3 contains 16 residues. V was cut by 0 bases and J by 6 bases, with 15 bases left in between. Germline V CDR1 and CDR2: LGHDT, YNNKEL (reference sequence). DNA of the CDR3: TGTGCCAGCAGCCAAGAGTTGGGGGAGGGGGGTCAGCCCCAGCATTTT. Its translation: CASSQELGEGGQPQHF. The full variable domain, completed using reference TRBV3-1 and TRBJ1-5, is DTAVSQTPKYLVTQMGNDKSIKCEQNLGHDTMYWYKQDSKKFLKIMFSYNNKELIINETVPNRFSPKSPDKAHLNLHINSLELGDSAVYFCASSQELGEGGQPQHFGDGTRLSIL.